Below, 22 T cell receptor beta chains from the same sample are listed, as sequenced in a study of spatial heterogeneity in lung cancer. TCRdb used MiXCR to reprocess the 5' RACE reads, holding one entry per CDR3 protein. The repertoire includes 9,000 to 13,000 distinct CDR3 sequences, approximately 6.7% of them detected once, and 28% sits in the top ten. Time point noted: sample taken at primary tumor resection. Frozen PBMC, nontumor lung or tumor provided whole RNA, which was sequenced unsorted. The material was PBMCs, obtained at surgery. The receptors originated from a male donor with early-stage non-small cell lung cancer.

There are many counts of this clonotype. In a library made to pick up alpha chains, this beta chain is a stray read with a size that means little. The chain combines TRBV7-2 with TRBJ1-1, with 8 bases identical to TRBD1. The CDR3 totals 15 residues. V was pared by 5 bases and J by 6 bases, with 11 bases of the junction left unmatched. CDR1 is SGHTA and CDR2 is FQGNSA in the germline V gene. The CDR3 sequence is CASSPRTGTVPEAFF. CDR3 coding DNA: TGTGCCAGCAGCCCCCGGACAGGGACCGTGCCTGAAGCTTTCTTT.

Turning to this clonotype: This beta chain appears as a stray read in a library generated for alpha chains; its size is not informative. The chain has TRBV5-4 and TRBJ2-7; D unresolved. The CDR3 runs 12 residues. V was trimmed by 3 bases and J by 6 bases, leaving 10 bases between them. Germline CDR1 SGHNT, CDR2 YYREEE (reference sequence). This chain's CDR3 is CASSSYIGEQYF. The CDR3 nucleotides read TGTGCCAGCAGCTCGTACATCGGCGAGCAGTACTTC.

This clonotype was picked up many times. A library prepared for alpha chains yielded this beta chain as an off-target read; its size is of little meaning. The CDR3 DNA reads TGTGCCAGCAGCTTAGTAAGCGGGAGGCTAAACACAGATACGCAGTATTTT. Residues: CASSLVSGRLNTDTQYF. This sequence joins TRBV7-2 and TRBJ2-3, with 9 positions matching TRBD2. V shed 1 base, J shed 2 bases, and the junction held 7 bases outside the gene matches. This CDR3 is built from 17 residues. Looked up from germline, CDR1 is SGHTA and CDR2 is FQGNSA.

This clonotype was seen repeatedly, ten times or more. In a library made to pick up alpha chains, this beta chain is a stray read with a size that means little. This rearrangement joins TRBV20-1 to TRBJ2-7; 10 bases agree with TRBD2. There are 14 residues in the CDR3. From germline, CDR1 is DFQATT and CDR2 SNEGSKA (reference sequence). V lost 6 bases and J lost 2; bases outside the gene matches: 7. The CDR3 loop reads CSANKREGPYEQYF. CDR3 coding DNA: TGCAGTGCAAACAAGCGGGAGGGACCCTACGAGCAGTACTTC.

Sample share makes this clonotype medium-sized. This beta chain turned up in a library designed for alpha chains; as an off-target read, its abundance says little. The CDR3 sequence is CSARQGYSYEQYF. The DNA for the CDR3 is TGCAGTGCTCGGCAGGGGTACTCCTACGAGCAGTACTTC. V and J are TRBV20-1 and TRBJ2-7, with D possibly being TRBD1 (6 bases). Trimming left V 5 bases short and J 0 bases short, with 11 bases between. The CDR3 runs 13 residues. Germline loops: CDR1 DFQATT, CDR2 SNEGSKA (reference sequence).

By share, this clonotype ranks as medium-sized. This beta chain slipped into a library made for alpha chains as a stray read, so its size is not meaningful. The chain carries TRBV28 and TRBJ2-5; D gene ambiguous. Per germline, CDR1 MDHEN and CDR2 SYDVKM. CDR3 length: 14 residues. V dropped 2 bases and J dropped 4 bases, with 11 bases sitting between them. The CDR3 region is CASSLNVGTETQYF. The CDR3 nucleotides read TGTGCCAGCAGTTTAAACGTGGGCACAGAGACCCAGTACTTC.

By share, this clonotype ranks as medium-sized (0.01 to 0.1%). With the library built for alpha chains, this beta chain is off target and its frequency is not meaningful. The V gene is TRBV7-8, the J gene TRBJ1-2; possibly TRBD1 for D (5 bases). CDR1 and CDR2 (germline): SGHVS, FQNEAQ. The CDR3 is 16 amino acids. Trimming removed 5 bases from V and 0 bases from J, with 16 bases in between. The CDR3 here is CASSKGRGRANYGYTF. The CDR3 DNA reads TGTGCCAGCAGCAAGGGCCGGGGCCGAGCTAACTATGGCTACACCTTC.

This clonotype was counted many times. This beta chain is a stray sequence in a library constructed for alpha chains; its clone size is not meaningful. The CDR3 reads CASSGLAGVSYNEQFF. The CDR3 DNA reads TGTGCCAGCAGTGGACTAGCGGGAGTGTCCTACAATGAGCAGTTCTTC. J is TRBJ2-1 and V is TRBV12-3 or TRBV12-4; 13 bases fit TRBD2. The CDR3 runs 16 residues. V shed 5 bases and J 1 base; nucleotides not matched to a gene: 2.

This clonotype was counted at least ten times. Since it is a stray read in a library aimed at alpha chains, this beta chain has a size that is not meaningful. J is TRBJ2-5 and V is TRBV29-1; D gene unclear. Germline values: CDR1 SQVTM, CDR2 ANQGSEA. The CDR3 contains 12 residues. Trimming stripped 4 bases from V and 3 bases from J, with 9 bases between. The CDR3 loop is CSVAGGKETQYF. The CDR3 DNA reads TGCAGCGTTGCAGGTGGTAAAGAGACCCAGTACTTC.

This clonotype occurred many times. The size of this beta chain means little, since it is a stray read in a library made for alpha chains. The rearrangement links TRBV10-3 to TRBJ1-5, with D uncertain. Per the germline V gene, CDR1 is ENHRY and CDR2 is SYGVKD. Trimming shortened V by 10 bases and J by 4 bases, and 11 bases separated the two germline ends. This CDR3 is 12 amino acids long. CDR3 coding DNA: TGTGCCACCACTACAGAGAATCAGCCCCAGCATTTT. It is translated as CATTTENQPQHF.

This clonotype appeared many times. Since the library was made to target alpha chains, this beta chain is a stray read and its abundance is not meaningful. The V and J genes are TRBV7-2 and TRBJ2-4; D perhaps matches TRBD1 (6 bases). Germline-derived CDR1 and CDR2 are SGHTA and FQGNSA. The CDR3 runs to 15 residues. V gave up 6 bases and J gave up 0 bases, with 12 bases separating them. The CDR3 sequence is CASSYRTVAKNIQYF. The CDR3 region has the DNA TGTGCCAGCAGTTATCGGACAGTAGCCAAAAACATTCAGTACTTC.

The table lists this clonotype with many counts. This beta chain slipped into a library made for alpha chains as a stray read, so its size is not meaningful. The rearrangement joins TRBV7-9 to TRBJ1-5; D call uncertain. V was pared by 1 base and J by 7 bases, with 8 bases between. CDR1 SEHNR and CDR2 FQNEAQ come from the germline V gene (reference sequence). This CDR3 is 13 amino acids long. The CDR3 is CASSLEGLQPQHF. The CDR3, as DNA: TGTGCCAGCAGCTTAGAAGGTCTGCAGCCCCAGCATTTT.

There are many counts of this clonotype. Within a library made for alpha chains, this beta chain is off target, and its count is uninformative. The chain links TRBV5-8 to TRBJ2-6; D is unresolved. V lost 4 bases, J lost 1 base, and 9 bases lay in between. The germline V gene encodes CDR1 SGHTS and CDR2 YDEGEE. The CDR3 is made up of 15 amino acids. CDR3 loop: CASSPPGSGANVLTF. The CDR3 region has the DNA TGTGCCAGCAGCCCTCCCGGGTCTGGGGCCAACGTCCTGACTTTC.

This clonotype has ten or more counts. This beta chain represents an off-target read in a library built for alpha chains; its size is of limited meaning. This chain uses TRBV4-3 with TRBJ2-5, with D possibly matching TRBD1 (6 bases). Germline CDR1 and CDR2: LGHNA and YSLEER. This CDR3 is built from 15 residues. The V gene lost 1 base and the J gene lost 1 base, with 10 bases spanning the gap. CDR3 amino acids: CASSQGQGSQETQYF. CDR3 bases: TGCGCCAGCAGCCAAGGGCAGGGGAGCCAAGAGACCCAGTACTTC.

This clonotype was counted many times. This beta chain is a stray sequence in a library constructed for alpha chains; its clone size is not meaningful. The gene calls are TRBV5-4 and TRBJ2-3, with 9 bases aligning to TRBD2. Germline V gene data show CDR1 as SGHNT and CDR2 as YYREEE (reference sequence). This CDR3 is built from 14 residues. V lost 4 bases to trimming and J lost 7 bases; unmatched junction nucleotides: 7. CDR3 protein: CASSRGREGNTQYF. The CDR3 nucleotides are TGTGCCAGCAGCCGCGGGCGGGAGGGTAATACGCAGTATTTT.

This clonotype has just a few counts. Being off target in a library aimed at alpha chains, this beta chain has a size of little meaning. V and J are TRBV19 and TRBJ2-7, with D possibly matching TRBD1 (6 bases). CDR1 and CDR2 from the germline V gene are LNHDA and SQIVND (reference sequence). The germline V and J ends were trimmed by 6 bases and 7 bases, with 16 bases remaining between them. There are 13 residues in the CDR3. The CDR3 region is CASSPSTGGEQYF. As DNA, the CDR3 is TGTGCCAGTAGCCCATCGACAGGTGGGGAGCAGTACTTC. Full variable domain (rest looked up from reference TRBV19 and TRBJ2-7): DGGITQSPKYLFRKEGQNVTLSCEQNLNHDAMYWYRQDPGQGLRLIYYSQIVNDFQKGDIAEGYSVSREKKESFPLTVTSAQKNPTAFYLCASSPSTGGEQYFGPGTRLTVT.

This clonotype was recorded only once. The CDR3 does not end in the conserved phenylalanine or tryptophan, so this is likely a read error. With the library built for alpha chains, this beta chain is off target and its frequency is not meaningful. The chain carries TRBV5-1 and TRBJ2-3; D gene uncertain. CDR1 and CDR2 (germline): SGHRS, YFSETQ. The CDR3 contains 11 residues. The V gene lost 1 base and the J gene lost 5 bases, with 2 bases spanning the gap. The CDR3 DNA reads as TGCGCCAGCAGCTTGCAAGATACGCAGTATTTA. Its translation is CASSLQDTQYL.

This clonotype has at least ten counts. This beta chain was picked up by a library intended for alpha chains and is off target, so its count carries little meaning. CDR3 in amino acids: CSASGTPYEQYF. CDR3 bases: TGCAGTGCTAGCGGCACCCCGTACGAGCAGTACTTC. The genes are TRBV20-1 and TRBJ2-7; D gene ambiguous. V shed 3 bases and J shed 4 bases, with 10 bases lying between them. This CDR3 has 12 amino acids. Germline loops: CDR1 DFQATT, CDR2 SNEGSKA (reference sequence).

Comment on this clonotype: Within a library made for alpha chains, this beta chain is off target, and its count is uninformative. The V and J genes are TRBV3-1 and TRBJ2-7; D is uncertain. The V end lost 1 base, the J end lost 1 base, and 11 bases lay between the germline ends. The CDR3 has 15 residues. CDR1 is LGHDT and CDR2 is YNNKEL in the germline V gene (reference sequence). CDR3 DNA: TGTGCCAGCAGCCAAGGGGGAACGCAATCCTACGAGCAGTACTTC. Translating gives CASSQGGTQSYEQYF.

This clonotype was detected a few times. A read error may explain this, as a much larger clone is one base away. This beta chain slipped into a library made for alpha chains as a stray read, so its size is not meaningful. The chain uses TRBV10-3 and TRBJ2-7; 12 bases align to TRBD2. The V segment lost 10 bases and the J segment 3 bases; nucleotides outside the gene matches: 13. The CDR3 covers 16 residues. Germline V gene sequence: CDR1 ENHRY, CDR2 SYGVKD. CDR3 bases: TGTGCCACCAGGGAGACTAGCGGGAGAGGGGGCTACGAGCAGTACTTC. Encoded protein: CATRETSGRGGYEQYF.

This clonotype counts as medium-sized. This beta chain is an unintended read in a library built for alpha chains; its size means little. The chain links TRBV6-2 or TRBV6-3 to TRBJ2-7; D may be TRBD1 (6 bases). V lost 6 bases and J 0 bases, leaving 12 bases between the germline ends. The V gene's germline CDR1 is MNHEY and CDR2 SVGEGT. This CDR3 is 14 amino acids long. The CDR3 sequence: CASRRQAYSYEQYF. In nucleotides, the CDR3 is TGTGCCAGCAGGCGACAGGCTTACTCCTACGAGCAGTACTTC.

On this clonotype: This beta chain is an off-target read within a library intended for alpha chains, so its frequency means little. J is TRBJ2-7 and V is TRBV27; TRBD2 matches 7 bases. After removal of 0 bases from V and 3 bases from J, the junction contained 17 bases not matched to a gene. The CDR3 contains 19 residues. Per the germline V gene, CDR1 is MNHEY and CDR2 is SMNVEV (reference sequence). CDR3 loop: CASSLSLQIGDYWFYEQYF. The CDR3 nucleotides are TGTGCCAGCAGTTTATCGCTACAAATAGGGGACTATTGGTTCTACGAGCAGTACTTC.